Below, 15 T cell receptor beta chains from the same sample are listed, as sequenced in a study of TIL therapy for anti-PD-1-resistant metastatic lung cancer. The time point is: pre-treatment sample, taken before nivolumab and TIL therapy. The tumor samples were excised metastases, mostly pleural nodules or supraclavicular lymph nodes. The immunoSEQ assay was v3. Clones were read by immunoSEQ multiplex PCR, and TCRdb kept only the in-frame ones, dropping some. The data hold roughly 92,000 clones, with under 70% observed a single time. The source was tumor tissue, collected at baseline. These receptors all come from a person between 25 and 80 years old with non-small cell lung cancer.

This chain joins TRBV5-5 and TRBJ1-1, with no clear D. Per germline, CDR1 SGHKS and CDR2 YYEKEE (reference sequence). The CDR3 spans 16 residues. Trimming pared 0 bases from V and 0 bases from J, leaving 12 bases between. CDR3: CASSLDVTRVNTEAFF. CDR3 DNA sequence: TGTGCCAGCAGCTTGGATGTCACGAGGGTGAACACTGAAGCTTTCTTT.

The J gene is TRBJ2-3, the V gene TRBV28, with 7 positions matching TRBD2. Germline-derived CDR1 and CDR2 are MDHEN and SYDVKM. V dropped 10 bases and J dropped 2; count of bases not matched to a gene: 9. This CDR3 is built from 14 residues. This CDR3 is CATSWGGTTDTQYF. In nucleotides, the CDR3 is TGTGCCACCTCCTGGGGGGGGACCACAGATACGCAGTATTTT.

This clone has only a few counts. CDR3 amino acids: CASSYQRSHHEQYF. The CDR3 region has the DNA TGTGCCAGCAGTTACCAGAGGTCCCACCACGAGCAGTACTTC. The V call is TRBV6-5, the J call TRBJ2-7, with D hard to call. The CDR3 spans 14 residues. Germline values: CDR1 MNHEY, CDR2 SVGAGI. Deletions cut 2 bases from V and 5 bases from J, with 13 bases between.

The CDR3 is CASSLGLLLNTEAFF. CDR3 DNA sequence: TGTGCCAGCAGCTTGGGCCTACTGCTGAACACTGAAGCTTTCTTT. The chain uses TRBV7-2 and TRBJ1-1, with D unresolved. CDR3 length: 15 amino acids. V was shortened by 3 bases and J by 0 bases, with 11 bases between the two germline ends. CDR1 and CDR2 from the germline V gene are SGHTA and FQGNSA.

This clone was detected a few times. The chain carries TRBV6-2 or TRBV6-3 and TRBJ1-5; D is uncertain. This CDR3 is 15 amino acids long. Germline V gene data show CDR1 as MNHEY and CDR2 as SVGEGT. The V end was cut by 6 bases, the J end by 6 bases, with 18 bases between. CDR3 coding DNA: TGTGCCAGCAGCATACGCGGTGGGAGAAGTCAGCCCCAGCATTTT. Translating it yields CASSIRGGRSQPQHF.

This clone was found once. The V call is TRBV21-1, the J call TRBJ1-1; the listed D gene, TRBD1, was not tested against the DNA. TRBV21-1 is a listed pseudogene. The length of the CDR3 is 16 residues. The CDR3 coding sequence is TGTGCCAGCAGCAAAGCCCGAACAGGGGCGGACACTGAAGCTTTCTTT. Protein product: CASSKARTGADTEAFF.

The chain couples TRBV5-1 to TRBJ2-5; D is unresolved. The V end lost 0 bases, the J end lost 5 bases, and 8 bases lay between the germline ends. The germline V gene encodes CDR1 SGHRS and CDR2 YFSETQ. The CDR3 contains 13 residues. The CDR3 spells CASSLGWAETQYF. For the CDR3, the DNA is TGCGCCAGCAGCTTGGGTTGGGCTGAGACCCAGTACTTC.

Only one count was recorded for this clone. This chain links TRBV28 with TRBJ2-5; D not resolved. Trimming stripped 10 bases from V and 5 bases from J, with 17 bases between. The CDR3 sequence is 13 residues long. Germline V gene data show CDR1 as MDHEN and CDR2 as SYDVKM. This CDR3 is CATRNPPPETQYF. Written as DNA, the CDR3 is TGTGCCACCAGAAACCCACCCCCGGAGACCCAGTACTTC.

This clone was counted between two and nine times. The chain couples TRBV5-1 to TRBJ1-1; 9 positions agree with TRBD1. With V trimmed by 1 base and J by 7 bases, 5 bases remained unmatched. This CDR3 region has 14 residues. Germline V gene lookup returns CDR1 SGHRS and CDR2 YFSETQ. In DNA form, the CDR3 reads TGCGCCAGCAGCTTGACAGGGGGCGCAGGTGAAGCTTTCTTT. Its translation is CASSLTGGAGEAFF.

The chain uses TRBV3-1 (or the pseudogene TRBV3-2) and TRBJ1-1, with no clear D. The V gene lost 3 bases and the J gene lost 1 base, with 9 bases spanning the gap. Germline values: CDR1 LGHDT, CDR2 YNNKEL (reference sequence). The CDR3 runs 14 residues. CDR3 amino acids: CASSQITQNTEAFF. In DNA form, the CDR3 reads TGTGCCAGCAGCCAGATCACACAGAACACTGAAGCTTTCTTT.

This rearrangement joins TRBV9 to TRBJ1-1, with D maybe TRBD1 (6 bases). Germline CDR1 SGDLS, CDR2 YYNGEE. This CDR3 has 16 residues. Trimming stripped 2 bases from V and 3 bases from J, with 17 bases between. Here the CDR3 reads CASSVVMGRGDTEAFF. For the CDR3, the DNA is TGTGCCAGCAGCGTGGTAATGGGCAGGGGCGACACTGAAGCTTTCTTT.

V and J are TRBV7-9 and TRBJ2-3; maybe TRBD2 (6 bases). This CDR3 comprises 15 residues. V gave up 3 bases and J gave up 0 bases, with 10 bases separating them. Germline V CDR1 and CDR2: SEHNR, FQNEAQ (reference sequence). CDR3 sequence: CASSLGLPSTDTQYF. Written as DNA, the CDR3 is TGTGCCAGCAGCTTGGGACTCCCTAGCACAGATACGCAGTATTTT.

This clone was counted at least ten times. The chain uses TRBV5-6 and TRBJ1-2, with 8 positions matching TRBD1. J lost 0 bases, V lost 3 bases, and 4 bases had no gene match. Germline V gene sequence: CDR1 SGHDT, CDR2 YYEEEE. The CDR3 is 15 residues long. This CDR3 reads CASSSTGGSNYGYTF. CDR3 DNA: TGTGCCAGCAGCTCAACAGGGGGATCTAACTATGGCTACACCTTC. The full variable domain, with the rest looked up from reference TRBV5-6 and TRBJ1-2, is DAGVTQSPTHLIKTRGQQVTLRCSPKSGHDTVSWYQQALGQGPQFIFQYYEEEERQRGNFPDRFSGHQFPNYSSELNVNALLLGDSALYLCASSSTGGSNYGYTFGSGTRLTVV.

This chain connects TRBV4-3 to TRBJ2-1; TRBD2 agrees at 15 bases. The junction had 9 bases not matched to a gene; V was cut back by 0 bases and J by 9 bases. There are 18 residues in the CDR3. The germline CDR1 and CDR2 sequences are LGHNA and YSLEER. In DNA, the CDR3 is TGCGCCAGCAGCCAAGATCCCACGGGACTAGCGGGAGGACGTGAGCAGTTCTTC. Amino acid sequence: CASSQDPTGLAGGREQFF.

This chain uses TRBV7-9 with TRBJ2-7, with 9 positions matching TRBD1. J was trimmed by 6 bases and V by 5 bases; bases with no gene match: 11. This CDR3 spans 15 amino acids. Germline V gene sequence: CDR1 SEHNR, CDR2 FQNEAQ (reference sequence). The CDR3 bases are TGTGCCAGCAGCCCTGGGGACAGGGCGTATAGCGAGCAGTACTTC. Protein sequence: CASSPGDRAYSEQYF.